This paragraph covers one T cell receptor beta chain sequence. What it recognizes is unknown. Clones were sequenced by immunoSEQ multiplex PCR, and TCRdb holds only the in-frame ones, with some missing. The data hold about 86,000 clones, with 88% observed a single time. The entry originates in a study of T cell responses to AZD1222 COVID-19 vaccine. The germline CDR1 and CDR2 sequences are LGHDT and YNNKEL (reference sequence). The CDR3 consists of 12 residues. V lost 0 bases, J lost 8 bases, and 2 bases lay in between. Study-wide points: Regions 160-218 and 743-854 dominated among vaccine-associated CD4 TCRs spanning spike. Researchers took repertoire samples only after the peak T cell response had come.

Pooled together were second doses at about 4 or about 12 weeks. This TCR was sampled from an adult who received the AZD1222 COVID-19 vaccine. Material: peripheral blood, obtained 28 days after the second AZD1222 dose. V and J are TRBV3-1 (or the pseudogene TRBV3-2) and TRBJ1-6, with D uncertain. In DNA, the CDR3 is TGTGCCAGCAGCCAAGATTATTCACCCCTCCACTTT. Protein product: CASSQDYSPLHF.